A single sample is the source of the 27 T cell receptor beta chains below, sequenced in a study of blood T cell repertoires in COVID-19. Assay: immunoSEQ multiplex PCR; the TCRdb copy retains only in-frame clones and omits some. Of 90,000 or so clones listed, 79% are singletons. Sequencing was performed on peripheral blood. The source of these receptors is a human donor in a cohort sampled during active COVID-19.

This clone was observed a few times. The V call is TRBV18, the J call TRBJ2-7, with a weak D call TRBD2 (5 bases). Per germline, CDR1 KGHSH and CDR2 LQKENI. The CDR3 covers 16 residues. V lost 0 bases to trimming and J lost 2 bases, with 14 bases between them. The CDR3: CASSPPNRAGAYEQYF. Here the CDR3 DNA reads TGTGCCAGCTCACCACCCAATAGGGCCGGGGCCTACGAGCAGTACTTC.

CDR3: CATSDQGAGELFF. DNA for the CDR3: TGTGCCACCAGTGATCAGGGGGCCGGGGAGCTGTTTTTT. The rearrangement joins TRBV24-1 to TRBJ2-2; TRBD1 agrees at 7 bases. The CDR3 contains 13 residues. Germline lookup yields CDR1 KGHDR and CDR2 SFDVKD. The junction had 0 bases not matched to a gene; V was cut back by 3 bases and J by 6 bases.

This clone was seen a single time. The chain uses TRBV9 and TRBJ2-5, with TRBD1 matching over 8 bases. This CDR3 comprises 13 residues. Germline lookup yields CDR1 SGDLS and CDR2 YYNGEE. V lost 2 bases, J lost 9 bases, and 6 bases stayed unmatched. The DNA for the CDR3 is TGTGCCAGCAGCGTCGGACAGGGATGGGCCCAGTACTTC. Its translation: CASSVGQGWAQYF.

V is TRBV18 and J is TRBJ2-3, with 13 positions matching TRBD2. The V gene end was trimmed by 4 bases and the J gene end by 4 bases; junction bases not matched to a gene: 5. The CDR3 is made up of 16 amino acids. Germline lookup yields CDR1 KGHSH and CDR2 LQKENI. The CDR3 sequence is CASSLRTSGSADTQYF. For the CDR3, the DNA is TGTGCCAGCTCACTGAGGACTAGCGGGAGTGCAGATACGCAGTATTTT.

This clone has just one count. The V gene is TRBV4-2, the J gene TRBJ2-3; 8 nucleotides match TRBD2. Germline V gene data show CDR1 as LGHNA and CDR2 as YNFKEQ. With 0 bases clipped from V and 2 bases from J, the junction kept 10 bases outside the gene matches. This CDR3 has 18 residues. CDR3 sequence: CASSQDQDGRATTDTQYF. CDR3 bases: TGTGCCAGCAGCCAAGATCAAGACGGGAGGGCCACCACAGATACGCAGTATTTT.

In this sample, this clone turned up many times. At one boundary the junction diverges from the germline segment, which might be a read error. The chain links TRBV7-7 to TRBJ2-2; D possibly corresponds to TRBD1 (6 bases). The CDR3 has 16 amino acids. Germline lookup yields CDR1 SSHAT and CDR2 FNYEAQ (reference sequence). DNA of the CDR3: TGTGCTAGCAGCTCCGCAGGGGTCCCGGGCACCGGGGAGCTGTTTTTT. This translates into CASSSAGVPGTGELFF.

The V call is TRBV29-1, the J call TRBJ2-7, with 9 bases fitting TRBD1. V gave up 6 bases and J gave up 5 bases; unmatched junction bases: 14. CDR1 and CDR2 from the germline V gene are SQVTM and ANQGSEA. CDR3 length: 15 amino acids. CDR3 DNA: TGCAGCGTCCGAGGGGACAGGGAAAAGTCCCACGAGCAGTACTTC. It specifies CSVRGDREKSHEQYF.

The rearrangement joins TRBV25-1 to TRBJ2-2; 14 bases match TRBD2. The CDR3 covers 18 residues. Germline lookup yields CDR1 MGHDK and CDR2 SYGVNS. After removal of 8 bases from V and 3 bases from J, the junction contained 11 bases not matched to a gene. CDR3 coding DNA: TGTGCCAGCCAGGGGACTAGCGGGAGTTCGAGGGACACCGGGGAGCTGTTTTTT. Translated: CASQGTSGSSRDTGELFF.

J is TRBJ2-3 and V is TRBV7-3; D might be TRBD2 (6 bases). CDR1 SGHTA and CDR2 FQGTGA come from the germline V gene. This CDR3 comprises 15 residues. The germline V and J ends were trimmed by 0 bases and 0 bases, with 7 bases remaining between them. The CDR3 region has the DNA TGTGCCAGCAGCTTAACTCGGGAGAGCACAGATACGCAGTATTTT. Translation: CASSLTRESTDTQYF.

The chain has TRBV2 and TRBJ2-7, with 7 positions matching TRBD2. Unmatched junction bases numbered 0, after V lost 6 bases and J lost 1 base. Germline assignment: CDR1 SNHLY and CDR2 FYNNEI. This CDR3 comprises 12 residues. CDR3 nucleotide sequence: TGTGCCAGCAGGCGGGGGTCCTACGAGCAGTACTTC. Translation: CASRRGSYEQYF.

This clone was counted between two and nine times. V is TRBV2 and J is TRBJ2-2; maybe TRBD2 (6 bases). Germline loops: CDR1 SNHLY, CDR2 FYNNEI. CDR3 length: 16 amino acids. The ends were cut back, 10 bases at V and 6 bases at J, with 24 bases in the middle. The CDR3 DNA reads as TGTGCCACAACCAGATTAGGGCTAGCGAGACCCGGGGAGCTGTTTTTT. It specifies CATTRLGLARPGELFF.

The V call is TRBV9, the J call TRBJ2-1; 11 nucleotides align to TRBD2. The CDR3 contains 18 residues. Germline values: CDR1 SGDLS, CDR2 YYNGEE. Trimming took 0 bases from V and 4 from J; bases not matched to a gene: 9. The CDR3 DNA is TGTGCCAGCAGCGTAGACGTACTAGCGGGAGAAGGGTACAATGAGCAGTTCTTC. Protein product: CASSVDVLAGEGYNEQFF.

V is TRBV5-4 and J is TRBJ2-1; 12 bases match TRBD2. From germline, CDR1 is SGHNT and CDR2 YYREEE (reference sequence). V gave up 1 base and J gave up 7 bases; unmatched junction bases: 9. This CDR3 has 17 residues. The CDR3 region is CASSLSSGRVTGNEQFF. The DNA for the CDR3 is TGTGCCAGCAGCTTGTCTAGCGGGAGGGTCACGGGGAATGAGCAGTTCTTC.

V and J are TRBV13 and TRBJ1-1; 7 bases match TRBD1. Trimming removed 3 bases from V and 4 bases from J; junction bases left unmatched: 8. The CDR3 sequence is 15 residues long. In germline, CDR1 is PRHDT, CDR2 FYEKMQ (reference sequence). The CDR3 DNA is TGTGCCAGCAGCTTCCCCCACAGGGGTGGCACTGAAGCTTTCTTT. Protein sequence: CASSFPHRGGTEAFF.

This clone turned up a few times. This chain uses TRBV5-6 with TRBJ2-7; 7 nucleotides line up with TRBD1. The V gene end was trimmed by 0 bases and the J gene end by 0 bases; junction bases not matched to a gene: 3. CDR1 is SGHDT and CDR2 is YYEEEE in the germline V gene. The CDR3 has 15 residues. DNA for the CDR3: TGTGCCAGCAGCTTGGTTGGGGACAGCTCCTACGAGCAGTACTTC. Residues: CASSLVGDSSYEQYF.

This clone was found a few times. The rearrangement links TRBV25-1 to TRBJ2-1; 8 nucleotides line up with TRBD1. CDR1 is MGHDK, CDR2 SYGVNS, per germline. The length of the CDR3 is 16 residues. V dropped 3 bases and J dropped 3; count of bases not matched to a gene: 7. CDR3 nucleotides: TGTGCCAGCAGTGATCGCGACAGGGGCGACTACAATGAGCAGTTCTTC. Amino acids: CASSDRDRGDYNEQFF.

The chain has TRBV3-1 (or the pseudogene TRBV3-2) and TRBJ1-5, with D unclear. This CDR3 has 13 residues. Germline V CDR1 and CDR2: LGHDT, YNNKEL (reference sequence). Trimming cost V 1 base and J 7 bases, with 8 bases left between them. CDR3 in amino acids: CASSQAAGQPQHF. The CDR3 nucleotides are TGTGCCAGCAGCCAAGCTGCTGGCCAGCCCCAGCATTTT.

The V gene is TRBV6-2 or TRBV6-3, the J gene TRBJ2-7; 10 positions match TRBD2. Germline lookup yields CDR1 MNHEY and CDR2 SVGEGT. CDR3 length: 18 residues. The V and J ends lost 5 bases and 1 base, in that order; junction bases with no gene match: 14. CDR3 region: CASSTGLAALQYSYEQYF. The DNA for the CDR3 is TGTGCCAGCAGTACCGGACTAGCGGCTCTCCAGTATTCCTACGAGCAGTACTTC.

The chain joins TRBV6-5 to TRBJ2-1; TRBD2 matches 8 bases. CDR3 size: 16 residues. CDR1 and CDR2 from the germline V gene are MNHEY and SVGAGI. After removal of 2 bases from V and 2 bases from J, the junction contained 5 bases not matched to a gene. Here the CDR3 DNA reads TGTGCCAGCAGTTACGGGGCGGGAGGCCCCTACAATGAGCAGTTCTTC. Its translation: CASSYGAGGPYNEQFF.

The chain links TRBV18 to TRBJ2-1, with 9 bases identical to TRBD2. CDR1 is KGHSH and CDR2 is LQKENI in the germline V gene. The CDR3 runs to 17 residues. J gave up 6 bases and V 5 bases, and 14 bases lay outside the gene matches. This CDR3 reads CASSATMTSGHVNEQFF. In nucleotides, the CDR3 is TGTGCCAGCTCAGCTACGATGACTAGCGGACATGTCAATGAGCAGTTCTTC. The full variable domain, rest sourced from reference TRBV18 and TRBJ2-1, is NAGVMQNPRHLVRRRGQEARLRCSPMKGHSHVYWYRQLPEEGLKFMVYLQKENIIDESGMPKERFSAEFPKEGPSILRIQQVVRGDSAAYFCASSATMTSGHVNEQFFGPGTRLTVL.

The chain combines TRBV29-1 with TRBJ2-3, with 9 bases aligning to TRBD1. The CDR3 is 17 residues long. J lost 0 bases, V lost 5 bases, and 12 bases had no gene match. From germline, CDR1 is SQVTM and CDR2 ANQGSEA. CDR3 coding DNA: TGCAGCGTTTCCGGGACAGGGTTTCCTTCTAGCACAGATACGCAGTATTTT. This encodes CSVSGTGFPSSTDTQYF.

The chain employs TRBV7-2 and TRBJ2-1; 8 nucleotides match TRBD2. CDR1 is SGHTA and CDR2 is FQGNSA in the germline V gene. The trim removed 5 bases at V and 4 bases at J, leaving 16 bases unmatched. CDR3 length equals 18 residues. As DNA, the CDR3 is TGTGCCAGCAGCCCTCGGGGGGGCGGAGCTAGCGGTTACAATGAGCAGTTCTTC. This sequence encodes CASSPRGGGASGYNEQFF.

J is TRBJ1-1 and V is TRBV19, with D possibly TRBD1 on 6 matching bases. Trimming stripped 7 bases from V and 1 base from J, with 16 bases between. CDR3 length: 15 residues. Per germline, CDR1 LNHDA and CDR2 SQIVND (reference sequence). CDR3 sequence reads: CASTRGAIRNTEAFF. CDR3 DNA sequence: TGTGCCAGTACCCGGGGGGCCATTCGGAACACTGAAGCTTTCTTT.

The genes are TRBV3-1 (or the pseudogene TRBV3-2) and TRBJ1-4; D call uncertain. This CDR3 region has 14 residues. Germline-derived CDR1 and CDR2 are LGHDT and YNNKEL (reference sequence). V lost 0 bases to trimming and J lost 0 bases, with 2 bases between them. The CDR3 reads CASSQDATNEKLFF. The CDR3 coding sequence is TGTGCCAGCAGCCAAGACGCAACTAATGAAAAACTGTTTTTT.

The chain is built from TRBV12-5 and TRBJ2-3, with D perhaps matching TRBD2 (6 bases). V lost 6 bases and J lost 6, with 10 bases in between. There are 12 residues in the CDR3. The germline V gene encodes CDR1 LGHNT and CDR2 FRNRAP. CDR3 residues: CASGPGGDTQYF. The CDR3 coding sequence is TGTGCTAGTGGCCCCGGGGGTGATACGCAGTATTTT.

The J gene is TRBJ2-7, the V gene TRBV7-6, with D possibly being TRBD2 (6 bases). The germline V gene has CDR1 SGHVS and CDR2 FNYEAQ. Between the trimmed V and J ends, which lost 5 bases and 6 bases, there was a span of 23 bases. CDR3 length equals 16 residues. The CDR3 sequence is CASSPPAGGTGVEQYF. Written as DNA, the CDR3 is TGTGCCAGCAGCCCCCCCGCGGGCGGAACGGGGGTCGAGCAGTACTTC.

The rearrangement joins TRBV4-1 to TRBJ1-2; 7 nucleotides match TRBD1. The junction had 5 bases not matched to a gene; V was cut back by 0 bases and J by 7 bases. CDR1 is MGHRA and CDR2 is YSYEKL in the germline V gene. The CDR3 covers 14 residues. CDR3 residues: CASSQDRNRGGYTF. The CDR3 nucleotides are TGCGCCAGCAGCCAAGATAGGAACAGGGGTGGCTACACCTTC.